These T cell receptor beta chains were read from a single sample in a study of beta chain features in type 1 diabetes. Profiled with immunoSEQ multiplex PCR; TCRdb holds only in-frame clones, not every one. This sample carries around 450,000 clones, more than 9.5% of them seen once, and the ten largest clones take 0.04% to 0.05%. Sequenced: naive CD4+ T cells from blood. The receptors come from a woman aged 18-29 years in good health. Both conserved end residues are part of each CDR3. A D gene is named only where the DNA matches it firmly. Not all rows give a size; the values are once, few, many and, for expanded clones, a class.

j_call,d_call,clone_size,v_call,cdr3_nt,cdr3_aa
TRBJ2-3,-,-,TRBV4-3,TGCGCCAGCAGCCGAGTTGTACCCTCAGATACGCAGTATTTT,CASSRVVPSDTQYF
TRBJ2-3,-,few,TRBV9,TGTGCCAGCAGCGTAGAGCAGGGTGAGGCAGATACGCAGTATTTT,CASSVEQGEADTQYF
TRBJ2-1,TRBD2,few,TRBV5-1,TGCGCCAGCAGCTTGATAGCGGGGTCCTACAATGAGCAGTTCTTC,CASSLIAGSYNEQFF
TRBJ2-1,TRBD2,-,TRBV9,TGTGCCAGCAGCCCAACTAGCGGGAGGGAAGGCAATGAGCAGTTCTTC,CASSPTSGREGNEQFF
TRBJ2-5,TRBD1,-,TRBV5-1,TGCGCCAGCAGTCCAACAGGGGTTTTGGAGACCCAGTACTTC,CASSPTGVLETQYF
TRBJ2-1,-,-,TRBV20-1,TGCAGTGCGAAAGCTAATGAGCAGTTCTTC,CSAKANEQFF
TRBJ2-1,-,-,TRBV2,TGTGCCAGCAGTGATATGGCGAGGGAGTTCTTC,CASSDMAREFF
TRBJ2-7,TRBD2,few,TRBV18,TGTGCCAGCTCACAAACCGCGGGACTACGCAACGAGCAGTACTTC,CASSQTAGLRNEQYF
TRBJ2-3,-,-,TRBV18,TGTGCCAGCTCACCACCCGCAGATACGCAGTATTTT,CASSPPADTQYF
TRBJ1-2,-,-,TRBV18,TGTGCCAGCTCCCTACCCTTTATTGATGGCTACACCTTC,CASSLPFIDGYTF
TRBJ1-2,TRBD1,-,TRBV15,TGTGCCACCAGCCCGGACAGGAACTATGGCTACACCTTC,CATSPDRNYGYTF
TRBJ2-5,-,few,TRBV15,TGTGCCACCAGCAGAGATTCGGCCGGGGAGACCCAGTACTTC,CATSRDSAGETQYF
TRBJ1-6,TRBD1,-,TRBV7-2,TGTGCCAGCAGCTTAGGCTTCGGGACAGGGGATCAGTCACCCCTCCACTTT,CASSLGFGTGDQSPLHF
TRBJ1-2,-,-,TRBV7-9,TGTGCCAGCAGCTTTAGGGACTCCGGATCCGGCTACACCTTC,CASSFRDSGSGYTF
TRBJ2-5,TRBD1,-,TRBV5-1,TGCGCCAGCAGCTGGGGGACAGGTCAAGAGACCCAGTACTTC,CASSWGTGQETQYF
TRBJ2-4,-,-,TRBV23-1,TGCGGGAGAAACAGACTAGCCAAAAACATTCAGTACTTC,CGRNRLAKNIQYF
TRBJ2-3,-,-,TRBV5-1,TGCGCCAGCAGCTTGGATCCGGGAACAGATACGCAGTATTTT,CASSLDPGTDTQYF
TRBJ2-1,-,-,TRBV4-2,TGTGCCAGCAGCCAAGACTCTTACAATGAGCAGTTCTTC,CASSQDSYNEQFF
TRBJ2-6,-,-,TRBV5-1,TGCGCCAGCAGCCCGGTAGGGCCTGGGGCCAACGTCCTGACTTTC,CASSPVGPGANVLTF
TRBJ1-5,-,-,TRBV30,TGTGCCTGGAGTTTGGGAGGGCAACGAGAGCAGCCCCAGCATTTT,CAWSLGGQREQPQHF
TRBJ1-1,-,few,TRBV29-1,TGCAGCGTTGAAGATCCCGGCTTTGAAGCTTTCTTT,CSVEDPGFEAFF
TRBJ2-1,-,-,TRBV27,TGTGCCAGCAGTTCACTCAGAATAAACAGAACCCCCAACCCGAATGAGCAGTTCTTC,CASSSLRINRTPNPNEQFF
TRBJ1-6,-,-,TRBV27,TGTGCCAGCAGTCGCTGGGGGGTGGGACTGAGCTCCTATAATTCACCCCTCCACTTT,CASSRWGVGLSSYNSPLHF
TRBJ2-2,-,-,TRBV11-3,TGTGCCAGCAGGGGCACCGGGGAGCTGTTTTTT,CASRGTGELFF
TRBJ2-7,TRBD2,-,TRBV7-2,TGTGCCAGCAGCTTCTCAGCGGGAAGGTACGAGCAGTACTTC,CASSFSAGRYEQYF
TRBJ1-4,TRBD1,-,TRBV10-3,TGTGCCACCAGAATAGAACAGGGGAAAGGCGCCGAAAAACTGTTTTTT,CATRIEQGKGAEKLFF
TRBJ2-1,-,many,TRBV18,TGTGCCAGCTCACCACTAGAGTATCGTGAGCAGTTCTTC,CASSPLEYREQFF
TRBJ1-4,-,-,TRBV15,TGTGCCACCCGGGGGAACTATGAAAAACTGTTTTTT,CATRGNYEKLFF
TRBJ1-1,-,-,TRBV7-9,TGTGCCAGCAGCTTAACGATCACTGAAGCTTTCTTT,CASSLTITEAFF
TRBJ2-5,-,-,TRBV7-8,TGTGCCAGCAGCGAGGACTGGGCAGAGACCCAGTACTTC,CASSEDWAETQYF
TRBJ1-6,-,few,TRBV7-9,TGTGCCAGCAGCTTAGCTCGGGGCAGCTCGCCGCGGGCATCACCCCTCCACTTT,CASSLARGSSPRASPLHF